This T cell receptor beta chain originates from a study of early T cells in non-severe SARS-CoV-2 infection. For the study at large: It was bulk RNA from unsorted whole blood that was sequenced, and the chains were unpaired.

With respect to this clonotype: Its target is unknown.

Each single cDNA molecule received a unique molecular identifier. MiXCR, applied by TCRdb to the 5' RACE reads, yields one record per CDR3 protein. This sample yields 85,000 to 100,000 distinct CDR3 sequences, of which approximately 11% are seen a single time; around 4.3% belongs to the top ten. This CDR3 spans 14 amino acids. The V gene lost 0 bases and the J gene lost 0 bases, with 6 bases spanning the gap. The V gene's germline CDR1 is LGHDT and CDR2 YNNKEL (reference sequence). Study results and caveats: Comparison of clonotypes with VDJdb favored anti-spike CD8 responses while missing private and CD4 specificities.

This chain uses TRBV3-1 with TRBJ2-7; possibly TRBD1 for D (6 bases). The source material was whole blood, sampled at baseline. The sequence was collected from an adult who was a healthcare worker with PCR-confirmed SARS-CoV-2 infection or an uninfected control (not recorded which). The CDR3 bases are TGTGCCAGCAGCCAAGACAGGGGCTCCTACGAGCAGTACTTC. Protein product: CASSQDRGSYEQYF.